These T cell receptor beta chains were read from a single sample in a study of cytomegalovirus exposure and HLA in healthy donors. TCRdb's table, derived via immunoSEQ multiplex PCR, lists solely in-frame clones and lacks some. The sample records around 300,000 clones, about 85% being singletons. Sequencing was carried out using PBMCs. The receptors shown here come from a woman aged 25 to 39 in good health and CMV-seropositive. Each CDR3 is given with its conserved first and last residue. Each record gives: clone size, D gene, V gene, J gene, CDR3 DNA, CDR3 protein. The D gene is left open where the match is weak. The size of a clone is reported for some rows only, either as once, few or many, or as a class for expanded clones.

abundance: .; d_gene: .; v_gene: TRBV28; j_gene: TRBJ1-2; CDR3nt: TGTGCCAGCACCCAGAGTTCCCTTAACTATGGCTACACCTTC; CDR3aa: CASTQSSLNYGYTF
abundance: .; d_gene: TRBD2; v_gene: TRBV4-3; j_gene: TRBJ2-7; CDR3nt: TGCGCCAGCAGCCAAGGACTAGCGGGAGCCATTGGGTACGAGCAGTACTTC; CDR3aa: CASSQGLAGAIGYEQYF
abundance: .; d_gene: .; v_gene: TRBV30; j_gene: TRBJ1-6; CDR3nt: TGTGCCTGGAGTCCCGGGGGGGCCTTAAATTCACCCCTCCACTTT; CDR3aa: CAWSPGGALNSPLHF
abundance: .; d_gene: .; v_gene: TRBV7-6; j_gene: TRBJ2-7; CDR3nt: TGTGCCAGCAGCTTAGCGATGGTGGGTAGAGAGCAGTACTTC; CDR3aa: CASSLAMVGREQYF
abundance: .; d_gene: .; v_gene: TRBV5-4; j_gene: TRBJ1-3; CDR3nt: TGTGCCAGCAGCTTGGCGGCAGTGCCAAACACCATATATTTT; CDR3aa: CASSLAAVPNTIYF
abundance: .; d_gene: .; v_gene: TRBV2; j_gene: TRBJ2-2; CDR3nt: TGTGCCAGCCGATATGACAGACCGAACACCGGGGAGCTGTTTTTT; CDR3aa: CASRYDRPNTGELFF
abundance: .; d_gene: .; v_gene: TRBV30; j_gene: TRBJ2-1; CDR3nt: TGTGCCTCCATTGAGAGGGAAACTGGCAATGAGCAGTTCTTC; CDR3aa: CASIERETGNEQFF
abundance: .; d_gene: TRBD1; v_gene: TRBV7-2; j_gene: TRBJ2-3; CDR3nt: TGTGCCAGCAGCTATAGAGACAGGGCCTCCTCAGATACGCAGTATTTT; CDR3aa: CASSYRDRASSDTQYF
abundance: .; d_gene: .; v_gene: TRBV9; j_gene: TRBJ1-1; CDR3nt: TGTGCCAGCAGCGGGGCGGACACTGAAGCTTTCTTT; CDR3aa: CASSGADTEAFF
abundance: .; d_gene: TRBD2; v_gene: TRBV6-5; j_gene: TRBJ2-7; CDR3nt: TGTGCCAGCATTCCCGTAGCGGGAGGCCACGAGCAGTACTTC; CDR3aa: CASIPVAGGHEQYF
abundance: .; d_gene: TRBD1; v_gene: TRBV27; j_gene: TRBJ1-5; CDR3nt: TGTGCCAGCAGTTTATCTGGGACAGGGAATCAGCCCCAGCATTTT; CDR3aa: CASSLSGTGNQPQHF
abundance: .; d_gene: TRBD1; v_gene: TRBV7-7; j_gene: TRBJ1-1; CDR3nt: TGTGCCAGCAGCCCAGGGGGCAGGAACACTGAAGCTTTCTTT; CDR3aa: CASSPGGRNTEAFF
abundance: .; d_gene: .; v_gene: TRBV28; j_gene: TRBJ2-7; CDR3nt: TGTGCCAGCAGTCCCGGACAGCCCTACGAGCAGTACTTC; CDR3aa: CASSPGQPYEQYF
abundance: .; d_gene: .; v_gene: TRBV6-5; j_gene: TRBJ1-2; CDR3nt: TGTGCCAGCAGTTACTCAGAGGGAACCTATGGCTACACCTTC; CDR3aa: CASSYSEGTYGYTF
abundance: .; d_gene: TRBD2; v_gene: TRBV5-1; j_gene: TRBJ2-1; CDR3nt: TGCGCCAGCAGCTTAGCGGGAGGACGTCGTGGCTACAATGAGCAGTTCTTC; CDR3aa: CASSLAGGRRGYNEQFF
abundance: once; d_gene: TRBD2; v_gene: TRBV4-3; j_gene: TRBJ2-3; CDR3nt: TGCGCCAGCAGCCAAGATAGGGGAACTCGCGGGGGTCTCACAGATACGCAGTATTTT; CDR3aa: CASSQDRGTRGGLTDTQYF
abundance: .; d_gene: TRBD1; v_gene: TRBV7-9; j_gene: TRBJ1-2; CDR3nt: TGTGCCAGCAGCTCCCACACGGTCAAGGACAGGGCTTATGGCTACACCTTC; CDR3aa: CASSSHTVKDRAYGYTF
abundance: once; d_gene: .; v_gene: TRBV1; j_gene: TRBJ2-2; CDR3nt: TGCACCAGCAGCCTAGGGACTAGCGGGGGGCGGAACACCGGGGAGCTGTTTTTT; CDR3aa: CTSSLGTSGGRNTGELFF
abundance: once; d_gene: .; v_gene: TRBV21-1; j_gene: TRBJ1-2; CDR3nt: TGTGCCAGCAGCAAGTACCAGGGGGCCGGCTATGGCTACACCTTC; CDR3aa: CASSKYQGAGYGYTF
abundance: .; d_gene: TRBD2; v_gene: TRBV28; j_gene: TRBJ2-3; CDR3nt: TGTGCCAGCAGTTTACCTTTGGGACTAGCGGGGGGCACAGATACGCAGTATTTT; CDR3aa: CASSLPLGLAGGTDTQYF
abundance: .; d_gene: .; v_gene: TRBV5-1; j_gene: TRBJ2-1; CDR3nt: TGCGCCAGCAGCTTGGTTTTATTTAATGAGGGGACTGCCTCTGGGAATGAGCAGTTCTTC; CDR3aa: CASSLVLFNEGTASGNEQFF
abundance: .; d_gene: .; v_gene: TRBV30; j_gene: TRBJ1-2; CDR3nt: TGTGCCTGGAGTGGGGCCGTTCTGGTTTCTGGTGGCTATGGCTACACCTTC; CDR3aa: CAWSGAVLVSGGYGYTF
abundance: .; d_gene: .; v_gene: TRBV5-6; j_gene: TRBJ2-1; CDR3nt: TGTGCCAGCAGCTTGGAAGGGTGGGACTACAATGAGCAGTTCTTC; CDR3aa: CASSLEGWDYNEQFF
abundance: .; d_gene: .; v_gene: TRBV28; j_gene: TRBJ2-1; CDR3nt: TGTGCCAGCAGTTTATACGAGCAGTTCTTC; CDR3aa: CASSLYEQFF
abundance: few; d_gene: .; v_gene: TRBV25-1; j_gene: TRBJ1-1; CDR3nt: TGTGCCAGCAGTGGAGAGGGACGGAGAGAAGCTTTCTTT; CDR3aa: CASSGEGRREAFF
abundance: .; d_gene: .; v_gene: TRBV4-3; j_gene: TRBJ1-2; CDR3nt: TGCGCCAGCAGCCAAGAGCCACAGGGAGCTAACTATGGCTACACCTTC; CDR3aa: CASSQEPQGANYGYTF
abundance: few; d_gene: .; v_gene: TRBV20-1; j_gene: TRBJ2-1; CDR3nt: TGCAGTGCTAGACCCAATGAGCAGTTCTTC; CDR3aa: CSARPNEQFF
abundance: few; d_gene: TRBD1; v_gene: TRBV4-2; j_gene: TRBJ2-7; CDR3nt: TGTGCCAGCAGCCAAGCAGGGACAGTAATGGTTTTCTTC; CDR3aa: CASSQAGTVMVFF